This TCR beta chain was sequenced during a study of shared clonotypes between healthy human individuals. CDR3 size: 13 residues. The germline V gene encodes CDR1 SNHLY and CDR2 FYNNEI. V lost 5 bases and J lost 4; bases outside the gene matches: 0. Sequencing used immunoSEQ multiplex PCR; TCRdb keeps in-frame clones, though not all of them. The table includes about 2.4 million clones, over 85% detected once. This clone was recorded only once. The sequence was collected from a man between 18 and 35 years old in good health. Some clones in this sample may be carry-over from other donors' samples. Sequencing was done on a sample of naive CD4+ T cells from PBMCs. Subset meaning: CD45RA+ positively selected. V gene TRBV2 combines with J gene TRBJ1-3; 9 nucleotides agree with TRBD1. Here the CDR3 reads CASSTGGGNTIYF. In DNA form, the CDR3 reads TGTGCCAGCAGTACAGGGGGCGGAAACACCATATATTTT.